Listed here are 7 T cell receptor beta chains from one sample, sequenced in a study of blood T cell repertoires in COVID-19. Sequenced by immunoSEQ multiplex PCR; TCRdb stores in-frame clones only, minus some. The data show a few hundred thousand clones, about 85% seen once. The sequencing sample was made of peripheral blood. These receptors all stem from a man younger than 45 with active or convalescent COVID-19.

The CDR3 sequence: CASSWAGTGKGVDTQYF. Here the CDR3 DNA reads TGTGCCAGCAGCTGGGCCGGGACAGGGAAGGGTGTAGATACGCAGTATTTT. This rearrangement joins TRBV7-2 to TRBJ2-3, with TRBD1 identical over 9 bases. Germline-derived CDR1 and CDR2 are SGHTA and FQGNSA. The CDR3 totals 17 residues. V lost 4 bases, J lost 5 bases, and 13 bases stayed unmatched.

V gene TRBV9 combines with J gene TRBJ2-7; 8 nucleotides align to TRBD1. The length of the CDR3 is 15 residues. Germline-derived CDR1 and CDR2 are SGDLS and YYNGEE. V lost 0 bases, J lost 7 bases, and 9 bases stayed unmatched. This CDR3 is CASSVAGQGAGEQYF. The CDR3 DNA reads TGTGCCAGCAGCGTAGCTGGGCAGGGGGCAGGGGAGCAGTACTTC.

On this clone: Other DNA sequences in this specimen translate into the identical CDR3. The chain carries TRBV6-2 or TRBV6-3 and TRBJ1-2; D gene ambiguous. Germline values: CDR1 MNHEY, CDR2 SVGEGT. The CDR3 covers 12 residues. V was trimmed by 2 bases and J by 3 bases, leaving 4 bases between them. The CDR3 DNA is TGTGCCAGCAGTTACCCCGACTATGGCTACACCTTC. Protein product: CASSYPDYGYTF.

This chain joins TRBV7-8 and TRBJ1-4; D unclear. Trimming removed 5 bases at V and 8 bases at J, with 18 bases between. Per the germline V gene, CDR1 is SGHVS and CDR2 is FQNEAQ. The CDR3 extends over 15 amino acids. CDR3 loop: CASSPVGGKEEKLFF. As DNA, the CDR3 is TGTGCCAGCAGCCCAGTAGGAGGCAAAGAGGAAAAACTGTTTTTT.

The J gene is TRBJ2-2, the V gene TRBV9; 7 bases match TRBD1. CDR1 is SGDLS and CDR2 is YYNGEE in the germline V gene. With 4 bases clipped from V and 0 bases from J, the junction kept 6 bases outside the gene matches. This CDR3 has 16 amino acids. The CDR3 nucleotides are TGTGCCAGCAGCCCCCGGGACAGTCCGAACACCGGGGAGCTGTTTTTT. Residues: CASSPRDSPNTGELFF.

This clone was counted once. The genes are TRBV6-5 and TRBJ1-4; 7 bases are a match to TRBD1. After removal of 10 bases from V and 7 bases from J, the junction contained 9 bases not matched to a gene. Germline V CDR1 and CDR2: MNHEY, SVGAGI. CDR3 size: 13 residues. The CDR3 region is CATKQGLGEKLFF. The DNA for the CDR3 is TGTGCCACCAAACAGGGGTTAGGTGAAAAACTGTTTTTT.

The chain uses TRBV7-9 and TRBJ1-1; D perhaps matches TRBD1 (6 bases). The ends were cut back, 6 bases at V and 3 bases at J, with 14 bases in the middle. The CDR3 is 14 amino acids. The germline V gene encodes CDR1 SEHNR and CDR2 FQNEAQ (reference sequence). The CDR3: CASRQGSWDTEAFF. CDR3 coding DNA: TGTGCCAGCAGACAGGGATCGTGGGACACTGAAGCTTTCTTT.